This entry features one TCR beta chain sequence. A far larger clone is off by one base, so a read error is likely. This entry comes from a study of blood T cell repertoires in COVID-19. Study summary: Both acute and convalescent COVID-19 samples were obtained from the United States, Italy and Spain.

Data came from immunoSEQ multiplex PCR; TCRdb stores just in-frame clones and leaves some out. This table holds 160,000 or so clones, around 83% found once. Recovered status in Cohort 3 required two negative PCRs, clearance, or symptom resolution. V lost 6 bases and J 2 bases, leaving 10 bases between the germline ends. CDR3 length: 13 amino acids. This chain joins TRBV12-3 or TRBV12-4 and TRBJ2-5; D may be TRBD1 (6 bases). Material: PBMCs or T cells enriched from blood (not recorded which). The sequence was collected from a man aged 45-65 years who had recovered from COVID-19. The CDR3 DNA follows: TGTGCCAGCAGCTCGGACAGACAAGAGACCCAGTACTTC. As protein: CASSSDRQETQYF.